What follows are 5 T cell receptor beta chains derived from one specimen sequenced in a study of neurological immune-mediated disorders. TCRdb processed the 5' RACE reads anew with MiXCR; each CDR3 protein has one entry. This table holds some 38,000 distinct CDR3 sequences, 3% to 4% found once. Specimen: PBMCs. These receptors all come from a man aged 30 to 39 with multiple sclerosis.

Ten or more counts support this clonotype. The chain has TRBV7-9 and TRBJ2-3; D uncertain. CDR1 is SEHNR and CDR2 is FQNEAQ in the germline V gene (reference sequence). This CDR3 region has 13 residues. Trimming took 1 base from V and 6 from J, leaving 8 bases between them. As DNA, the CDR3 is TGTGCCAGCAGCTTAGGAGGTTCGGATACGCAGTATTTT. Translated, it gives CASSLGGSDTQYF.

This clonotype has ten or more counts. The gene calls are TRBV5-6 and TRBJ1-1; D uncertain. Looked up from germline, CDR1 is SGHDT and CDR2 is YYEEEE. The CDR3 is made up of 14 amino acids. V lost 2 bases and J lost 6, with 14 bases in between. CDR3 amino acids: CASSLWGRTAEAFF. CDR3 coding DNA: TGTGCCAGCAGCTTATGGGGTAGAACCGCTGAAGCTTTCTTT. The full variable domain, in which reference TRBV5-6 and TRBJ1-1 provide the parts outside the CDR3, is DAGVTQSPTHLIKTRGQQVTLRCSPKSGHDTVSWYQQALGQGPQFIFQYYEEEERQRGNFPDRFSGHQFPNYSSELNVNALLLGDSALYLCASSLWGRTAEAFFGQGTRLTVV.

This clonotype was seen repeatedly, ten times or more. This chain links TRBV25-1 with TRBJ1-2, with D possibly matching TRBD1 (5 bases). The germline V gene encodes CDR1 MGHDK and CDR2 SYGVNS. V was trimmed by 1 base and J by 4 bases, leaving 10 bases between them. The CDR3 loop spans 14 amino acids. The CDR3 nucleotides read TGTGCCAGCAGTGAATTCGGGGACGGCTATGGCTACACCTTC. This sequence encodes CASSEFGDGYGYTF.

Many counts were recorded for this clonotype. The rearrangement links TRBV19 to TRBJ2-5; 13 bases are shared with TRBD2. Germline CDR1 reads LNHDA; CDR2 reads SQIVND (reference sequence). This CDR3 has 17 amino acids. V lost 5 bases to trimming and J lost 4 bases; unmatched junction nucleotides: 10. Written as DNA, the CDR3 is TGTGCCAGTAGTCCTTTGGGACTAGCGGGGTCAAGAGAGACCCAGTACTTC. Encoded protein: CASSPLGLAGSRETQYF.

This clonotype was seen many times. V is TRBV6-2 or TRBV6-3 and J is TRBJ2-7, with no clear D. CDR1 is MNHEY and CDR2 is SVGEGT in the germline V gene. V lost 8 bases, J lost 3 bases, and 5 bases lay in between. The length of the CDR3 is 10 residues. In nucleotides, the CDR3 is TGTGCCAGCGGATACTACGAGCAGTACTTC. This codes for CASGYYEQYF.